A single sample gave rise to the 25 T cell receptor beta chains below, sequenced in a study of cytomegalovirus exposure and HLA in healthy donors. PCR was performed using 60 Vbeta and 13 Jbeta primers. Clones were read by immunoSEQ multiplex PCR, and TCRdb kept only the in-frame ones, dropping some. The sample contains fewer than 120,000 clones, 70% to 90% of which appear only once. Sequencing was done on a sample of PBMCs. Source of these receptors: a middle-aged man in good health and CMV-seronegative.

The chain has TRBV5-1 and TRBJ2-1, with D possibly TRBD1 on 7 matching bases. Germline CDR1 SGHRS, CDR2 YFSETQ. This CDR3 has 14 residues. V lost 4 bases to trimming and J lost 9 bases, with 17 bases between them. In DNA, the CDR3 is TGCGCCAGCAGCGCCGGGTCAGGGGGGAGTGAGCAGTTCTTC. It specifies CASSAGSGGSEQFF. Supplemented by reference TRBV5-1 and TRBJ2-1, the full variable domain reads KAGVTQTPRYLIKTRGQQVTLSCSPISGHRSVSWYQQTPGQGLQFLFEYFSETQRNKGNFPGRFSGRQFSNSRSEMNVSTLELGDSALYLCASSAGSGGSEQFFGPGTRLTVL.

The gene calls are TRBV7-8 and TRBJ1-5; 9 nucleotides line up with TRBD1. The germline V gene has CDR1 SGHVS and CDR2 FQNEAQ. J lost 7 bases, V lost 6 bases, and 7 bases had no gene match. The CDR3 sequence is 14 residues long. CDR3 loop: CASSWDREGQPQHF. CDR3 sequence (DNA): TGTGCCAGCAGTTGGGACAGGGAGGGACAGCCCCAGCATTTT. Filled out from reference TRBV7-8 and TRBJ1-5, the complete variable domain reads GAGVSQSPRYKVAKRGQDVALRCDPISGHVSLFWYQQALGQGPEFLTYFQNEAQLDKSGLPSDRFFAERPEGSVSTLKIQRTQQEDSAVYLCASSWDREGQPQHFGDGTRLSIL.

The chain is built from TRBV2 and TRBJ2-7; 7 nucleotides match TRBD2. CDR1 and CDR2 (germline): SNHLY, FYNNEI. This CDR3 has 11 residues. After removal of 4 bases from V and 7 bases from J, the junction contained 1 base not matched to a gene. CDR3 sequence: CASSGEGEQYF. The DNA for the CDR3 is TGTGCCAGCAGTGGGGAGGGGGAGCAGTACTTC.

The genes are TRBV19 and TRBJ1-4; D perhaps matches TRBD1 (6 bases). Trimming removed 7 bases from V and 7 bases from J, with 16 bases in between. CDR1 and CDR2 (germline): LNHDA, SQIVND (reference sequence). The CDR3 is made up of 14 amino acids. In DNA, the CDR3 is TGTGCCAGTAACACAGGGCCGGTGGGTGAAAAACTGTTTTTT. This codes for CASNTGPVGEKLFF.

The CDR3 nucleotides are TGTGCCAGCAGTGAAAGGAGGGGGGGTCTCAATGAGCAGTTCTTC. Its translation: CASSERRGGLNEQFF. The rearrangement uses TRBV6-1 and TRBJ2-1; D is perhaps TRBD2 (7 bases). V dropped 2 bases and J dropped 6 bases, with 14 bases sitting between them. Per germline, CDR1 MNHNS and CDR2 SASEGT. The CDR3 loop spans 15 amino acids.

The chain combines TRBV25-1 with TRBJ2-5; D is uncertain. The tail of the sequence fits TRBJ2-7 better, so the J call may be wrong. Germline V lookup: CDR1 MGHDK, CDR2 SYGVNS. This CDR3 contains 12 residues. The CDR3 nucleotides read TGTGCCAGCAGTCCATCATACTACGAGCAGTACTTC. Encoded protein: CASSPSYYEQYF.

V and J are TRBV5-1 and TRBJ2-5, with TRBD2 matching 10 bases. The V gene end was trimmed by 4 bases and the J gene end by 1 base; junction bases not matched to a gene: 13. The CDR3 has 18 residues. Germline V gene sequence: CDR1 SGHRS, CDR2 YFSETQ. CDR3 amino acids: CASSIPFSGGRIQETQYF. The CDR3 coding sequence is TGCGCCAGCAGCATACCCTTTAGCGGGGGGCGTATCCAAGAGACCCAGTACTTC.

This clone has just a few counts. CDR3 amino acids: CASSLGIPGQGGTGELFF. The CDR3 bases are TGCGCCAGCAGCTTGGGGATACCGGGACAGGGTGGCACCGGGGAGCTGTTTTTT. V gene TRBV5-1 combines with J gene TRBJ2-2, with 9 bases that match TRBD1. V gave up 0 bases and J gave up 4 bases; unmatched junction bases: 10. Germline V gene sequence: CDR1 SGHRS, CDR2 YFSETQ. This CDR3 has 18 residues.

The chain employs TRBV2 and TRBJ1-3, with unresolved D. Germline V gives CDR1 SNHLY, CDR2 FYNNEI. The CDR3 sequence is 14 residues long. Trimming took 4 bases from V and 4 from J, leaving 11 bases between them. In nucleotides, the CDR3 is TGTGCCAGCAGTGTCACGGGAACAGGAAACACCATATATTTT. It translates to CASSVTGTGNTIYF.

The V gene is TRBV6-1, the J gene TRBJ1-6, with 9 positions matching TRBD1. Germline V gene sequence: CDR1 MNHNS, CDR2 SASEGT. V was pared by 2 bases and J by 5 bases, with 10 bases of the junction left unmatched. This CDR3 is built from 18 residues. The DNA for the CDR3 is TGTGCCAGCAGTGAATTTGACAGGGGGATTTTGAATAATTCACCCCTCCACTTT. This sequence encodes CASSEFDRGILNNSPLHF.

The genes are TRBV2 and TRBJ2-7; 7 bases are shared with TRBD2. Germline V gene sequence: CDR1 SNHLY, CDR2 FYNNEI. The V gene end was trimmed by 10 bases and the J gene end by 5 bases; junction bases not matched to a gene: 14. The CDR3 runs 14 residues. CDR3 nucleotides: TGTGCCACCTCTACCGGGGGGTTTGGGAACGAGCAGTACTTC. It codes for CATSTGGFGNEQYF. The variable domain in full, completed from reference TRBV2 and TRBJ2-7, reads EPEVTQTPSHQVTQMGQEVILRCVPISNHLYFYWYRQILGQKVEFLVSFYNNEISEKSEIFDDQFSVERPDGSNFTLKIRSTKLEDSAMYFCATSTGGFGNEQYFGPGTRLTVT.

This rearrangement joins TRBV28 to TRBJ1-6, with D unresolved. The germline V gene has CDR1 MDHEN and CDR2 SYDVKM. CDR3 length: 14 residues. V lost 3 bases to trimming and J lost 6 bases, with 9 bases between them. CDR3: CASSFRGGNSPLHF. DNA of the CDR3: TGTGCCAGCAGTTTTAGAGGAGGTAATTCACCCCTCCACTTT.

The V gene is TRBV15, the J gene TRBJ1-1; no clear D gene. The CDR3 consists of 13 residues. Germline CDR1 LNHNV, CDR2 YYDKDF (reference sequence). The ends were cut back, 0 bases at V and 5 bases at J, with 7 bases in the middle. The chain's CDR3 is CATSRDRRTEAFF. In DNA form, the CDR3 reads TGTGCCACCAGCAGAGATCGGAGGACTGAAGCTTTCTTT. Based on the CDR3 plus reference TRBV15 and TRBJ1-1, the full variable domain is DAMVIQNPRYQVTQFGKPVTLSCSQTLNHNVMYWYQQKSSQAPKLLFHYYDKDFNNEADTPDNFQSRRPNTSFCFLDIRSPGLGDTAMYLCATSRDRRTEAFFGQGTRLTVV.

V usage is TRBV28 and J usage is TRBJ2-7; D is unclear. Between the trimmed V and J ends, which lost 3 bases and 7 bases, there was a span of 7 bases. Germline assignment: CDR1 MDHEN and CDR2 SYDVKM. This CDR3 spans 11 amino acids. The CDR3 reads CASSFTWEQYF. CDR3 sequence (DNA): TGTGCCAGCAGTTTTACTTGGGAGCAGTACTTC.

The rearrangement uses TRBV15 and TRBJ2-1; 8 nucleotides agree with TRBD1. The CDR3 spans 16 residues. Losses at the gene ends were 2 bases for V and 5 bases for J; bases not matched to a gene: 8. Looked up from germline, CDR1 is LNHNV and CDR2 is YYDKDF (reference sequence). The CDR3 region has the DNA TGTGCCACCAGCAGATCCCCAGGGGGCCTTGACAATGAGCAGTTCTTC. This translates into CATSRSPGGLDNEQFF.

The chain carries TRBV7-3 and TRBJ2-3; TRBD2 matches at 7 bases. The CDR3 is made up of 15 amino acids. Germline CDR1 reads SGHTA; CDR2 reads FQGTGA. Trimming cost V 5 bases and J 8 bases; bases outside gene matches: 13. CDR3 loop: CASSPMAAGVGTQYF. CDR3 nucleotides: TGTGCCAGCAGCCCTATGGCGGCGGGGGTGGGTACGCAGTATTTT.

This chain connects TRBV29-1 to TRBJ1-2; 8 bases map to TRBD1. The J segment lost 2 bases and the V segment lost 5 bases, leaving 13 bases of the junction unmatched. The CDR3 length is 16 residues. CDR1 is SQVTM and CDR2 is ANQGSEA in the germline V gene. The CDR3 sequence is CSVNGQGPPGNYGYTF. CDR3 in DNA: TGCAGCGTTAACGGACAGGGTCCCCCGGGGAACTATGGCTACACCTTC. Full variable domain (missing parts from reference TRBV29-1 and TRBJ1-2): SAVISQKPSRDICQRGTSLTIQCQVDSQVTMMFWYRQQPGQSLTLIATANQGSEATYESGFVIDKFPISRPNLTFSTLTVSNMSPEDSSIYLCSVNGQGPPGNYGYTFGSGTRLTVV.

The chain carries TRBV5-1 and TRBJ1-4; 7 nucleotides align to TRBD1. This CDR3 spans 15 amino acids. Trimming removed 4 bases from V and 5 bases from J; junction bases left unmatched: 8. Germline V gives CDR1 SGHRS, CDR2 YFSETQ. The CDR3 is CASSIGGQRNEKLFF. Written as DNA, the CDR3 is TGCGCCAGCAGCATAGGGGGACAGAGGAATGAAAAACTGTTTTTT.

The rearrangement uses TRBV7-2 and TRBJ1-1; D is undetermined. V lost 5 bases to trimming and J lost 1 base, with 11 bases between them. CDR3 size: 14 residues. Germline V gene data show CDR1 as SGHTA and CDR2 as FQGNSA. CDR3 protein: CASSPGDRNTEAFF. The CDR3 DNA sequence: TGTGCCAGCAGCCCGGGAGATAGGAACACTGAAGCTTTCTTT. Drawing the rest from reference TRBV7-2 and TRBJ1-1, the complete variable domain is GAGVSQSPSNKVTEKGKDVELRCDPISGHTALYWYRQSLGQGLEFLIYFQGNSAPDKSGLPSDRFSAERTGGSVSTLTIQRTQQEDSAVYLCASSPGDRNTEAFFGQGTRLTVV.

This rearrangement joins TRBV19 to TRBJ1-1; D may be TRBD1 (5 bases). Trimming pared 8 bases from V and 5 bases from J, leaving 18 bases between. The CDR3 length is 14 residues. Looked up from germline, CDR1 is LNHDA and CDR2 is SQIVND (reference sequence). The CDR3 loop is CASQEQAGGTEAFF. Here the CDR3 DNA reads TGTGCCAGTCAGGAGCAGGCGGGGGGGACTGAAGCTTTCTTT.

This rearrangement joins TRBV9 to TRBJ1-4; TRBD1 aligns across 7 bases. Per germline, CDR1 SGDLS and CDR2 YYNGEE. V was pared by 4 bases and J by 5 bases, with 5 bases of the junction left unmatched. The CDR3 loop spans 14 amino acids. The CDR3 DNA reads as TGTGCCAGCAGCCTCGGACAGGCAAATGAAAAACTGTTTTTT. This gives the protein CASSLGQANEKLFF.

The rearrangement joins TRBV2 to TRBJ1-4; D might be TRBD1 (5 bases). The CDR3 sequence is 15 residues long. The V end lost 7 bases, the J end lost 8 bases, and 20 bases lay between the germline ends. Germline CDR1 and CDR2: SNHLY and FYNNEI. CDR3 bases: TGTGCCAGCAACCCCGAGACCCTCCCAGGGGAAAAACTGTTTTTT. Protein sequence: CASNPETLPGEKLFF.

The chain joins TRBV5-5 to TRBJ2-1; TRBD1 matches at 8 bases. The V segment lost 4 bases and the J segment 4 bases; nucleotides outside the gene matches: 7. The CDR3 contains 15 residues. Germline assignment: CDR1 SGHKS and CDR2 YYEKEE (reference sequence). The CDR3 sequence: CASSHDRGQYNEQFF. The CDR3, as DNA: TGTGCCAGCAGCCACGACAGGGGTCAATACAATGAGCAGTTCTTC. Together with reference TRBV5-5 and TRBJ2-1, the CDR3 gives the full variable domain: DAGVTQSPTHLIKTRGQQVTLRCSPISGHKSVSWYQQVLGQGPQFIFQYYEKEERGRGNFPDRFSARQFPNYSSELNVNALLLGDSALYLCASSHDRGQYNEQFFGPGTRLTVL.

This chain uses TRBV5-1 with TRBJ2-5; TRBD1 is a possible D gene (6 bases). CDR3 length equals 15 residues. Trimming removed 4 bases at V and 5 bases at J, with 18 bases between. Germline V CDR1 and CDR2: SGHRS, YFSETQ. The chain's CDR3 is CASSPGQPSRETQYF. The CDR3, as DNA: TGCGCCAGCAGCCCCGGACAGCCCTCCCGGGAGACCCAGTACTTC.

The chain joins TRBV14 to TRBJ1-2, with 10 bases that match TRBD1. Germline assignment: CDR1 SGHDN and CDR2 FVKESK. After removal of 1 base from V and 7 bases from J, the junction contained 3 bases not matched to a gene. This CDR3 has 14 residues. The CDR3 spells CASSQAGQGIGYTF. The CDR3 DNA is TGTGCCAGCAGCCAAGCGGGACAGGGGATTGGCTACACCTTC.